These 29 T cell receptor beta chains were sequenced from one sample in a study of blood T cells in healthy people across ages. Primers used in a second PCR of about 7 to 12 cycles were a sample-barcoded 5' primer and a J-beta primer mix. MiXCR, run by TCRdb on the 5' RACE reads, gives a single entry per CDR3 protein. The sample shows 2 million or so distinct CDR3 sequences, around 50% of them seen only once. Sequenced material: blood. Receptors were obtained from a middle-aged woman in good health.

This chain connects TRBV7-9 to TRBJ1-2; D unclear. The CDR3 length is 15 residues. Germline lookup yields CDR1 SEHNR and CDR2 FQNEAQ (reference sequence). V shed 1 base and J shed 4 bases, with 13 bases lying between them. The CDR3 is CASSLDLQAVYGYTF. The CDR3, as DNA: TGTGCCAGCAGCTTAGATCTTCAGGCAGTCTATGGCTACACCTTC.

In its sample, this clonotype was seen many times. The rearrangement links TRBV29-1 to TRBJ2-7, with TRBD1 identical over 10 bases. Germline assignment: CDR1 SQVTM and CDR2 ANQGSEA. The CDR3 is 12 residues long. J lost 5 bases, V lost 7 bases, and 5 bases had no gene match. CDR3 residues: CSGRTGGNEQYF. The CDR3 nucleotides are TGCAGCGGCCGGACAGGGGGGAACGAGCAGTACTTC.

This clonotype turned up a few times. V is TRBV7-9 and J is TRBJ2-1; 8 nucleotides line up with TRBD1. The J segment lost 4 bases and the V segment lost 0 bases, leaving 11 bases of the junction unmatched. The germline V gene has CDR1 SEHNR and CDR2 FQNEAQ (reference sequence). The CDR3 is 18 residues long. Here the CDR3 reads CASSLARGSGTGYNEQFF. DNA of the CDR3: TGTGCCAGCAGCTTAGCTCGCGGGTCCGGGACAGGTTACAATGAGCAGTTCTTC.

CDR3: CASSPPRAGGPLETQYF. The CDR3 DNA reads TGTGCCAGCAGCCCCCCGAGGGCGGGAGGTCCTTTGGAGACCCAGTACTTC. The chain joins TRBV3-1 to TRBJ2-5; 8 bases are a match to TRBD2. The CDR3 contains 17 residues. CDR1 and CDR2 from the germline V gene are LGHDT and YNNKEL (reference sequence). V was pared by 4 bases and J by 5 bases, with 15 bases of the junction left unmatched.

The chain links TRBV9 to TRBJ2-1, with D uncertain. V was pared by 0 bases and J by 6 bases, with 10 bases between. The germline CDR1 and CDR2 sequences are SGDLS and YYNGEE. This CDR3 contains 14 residues. CDR3 in amino acids: CASSVGTGPNEQFF. In DNA form, the CDR3 reads TGTGCCAGCAGCGTAGGAACTGGGCCCAATGAGCAGTTCTTC.

The rearrangement uses TRBV6-1 and TRBJ1-2; no clear D gene. V shed 10 bases and J shed 8 bases, with 14 bases lying between them. The CDR3 is made up of 11 amino acids. Per the germline V gene, CDR1 is MNHNS and CDR2 is SASEGT. The CDR3 coding sequence is TGTGCCATCCGTTGGGAGTGGGGCTACACCTTC. This sequence encodes CAIRWEWGYTF.

This chain uses TRBV4-2 with TRBJ2-3; 9 bases map to TRBD2. Trimming at V came to 2 bases and at J to 4 bases, leaving 7 bases not matched to a gene. CDR1 and CDR2 from the germline V gene are LGHNA and YNFKEQ. This CDR3 is 16 amino acids long. The CDR3 DNA follows: TGTGCCAGCAGCCAAAACCTAGCGGGGATTTCAGATACGCAGTATTTT. This gives the protein CASSQNLAGISDTQYF.

The V call is TRBV4-1, the J call TRBJ2-1; 9 positions match TRBD1. Germline V gene data show CDR1 as MGHRA and CDR2 as YSYEKL. The CDR3 loop spans 16 amino acids. The V segment lost 0 bases and the J segment 7 bases; nucleotides outside the gene matches: 7. This chain's CDR3 is CASSQETGGTLNEQFF. DNA of the CDR3: TGCGCCAGCAGCCAAGAAACAGGGGGCACGCTGAATGAGCAGTTCTTC.

The rearrangement links TRBV7-9 to TRBJ2-7, with 11 bases lining up with TRBD2. Germline CDR1 reads SEHNR; CDR2 reads FQNEAQ (reference sequence). The CDR3 extends over 17 amino acids. The V segment lost 5 bases and the J segment 0 bases; nucleotides outside the gene matches: 9. The DNA for the CDR3 is TGTGCCAGCAGCCCAAGACTAGCGGGGTACATCTCCTACGAGCAGTACTTC. Translation gives CASSPRLAGYISYEQYF.

Only a few counts were recorded for this clonotype. V is TRBV27 and J is TRBJ2-3; 7 bases line up with TRBD1. This CDR3 region has 17 residues. V trimming: 0 bases; J trimming: 2 bases; junction bases outside the gene matches: 8. CDR1 and CDR2 from the germline V gene are MNHEY and SMNVEV (reference sequence). The DNA of the CDR3 is TGTGCCAGCAGTTTATCCCCGACAGGGTCTCTCACAGATACGCAGTATTTT. Translated: CASSLSPTGSLTDTQYF.

The rearrangement joins TRBV5-1 to TRBJ2-1, with 8 bases lining up with TRBD2. The trim removed 0 bases at V and 7 bases at J, leaving 9 bases unmatched. In germline, CDR1 is SGHRS, CDR2 YFSETQ. The CDR3 length is 16 residues. The CDR3 region is CASSLEPSGGVNEQFF. The CDR3 region has the DNA TGCGCCAGCAGCTTGGAGCCAAGCGGGGGAGTTAATGAGCAGTTCTTC.

This clonotype showed up just a few times. V is TRBV12-3 or TRBV12-4 and J is TRBJ1-2; 9 bases map to TRBD1. V was pared by 3 bases and J by 6 bases, with 8 bases of the junction left unmatched. This CDR3 contains 15 residues. The CDR3 region has the DNA TGTGCCAGCAGTTTCCGGACAGGGGCGGGAAATGGCTACACCTTC. As protein: CASSFRTGAGNGYTF.

The chain employs TRBV2 and TRBJ2-5; no clear D. The CDR3 length is 15 residues. With 6 bases removed from V and 5 bases from J, the gap between germline ends came to 19 bases. CDR1 SNHLY and CDR2 FYNNEI come from the germline V gene. The CDR3 protein is CASRGGPPLGETQYF. Written as DNA, the CDR3 is TGTGCCAGCAGGGGCGGACCGCCTCTTGGCGAGACCCAGTACTTC. The entire variable domain, with the rest obtained from reference TRBV2 and TRBJ2-5, is as follows: EPEVTQTPSHQVTQMGQEVILRCVPISNHLYFYWYRQILGQKVEFLVSFYNNEISEKSEIFDDQFSVERPDGSNFTLKIRSTKLEDSAMYFCASRGGPPLGETQYFGPGTRLLVL.

Points on this clonotype: The junction shows a germline mismatch at one end, possibly a read error. The genes are TRBV28 and TRBJ2-1; no clear D gene. CDR1 MDHEN and CDR2 SYDVKM come from the germline V gene. The CDR3 loop spans 16 amino acids. This chain's CDR3 is CASSWLESHGYNEQFF. The CDR3 region has the DNA TGTGCCAGCAGTTGGTTAGAGAGCCACGGGTACAATGAACAGTTCTTC.

This clonotype showed up just a few times. This chain connects TRBV19 to TRBJ1-2, with unresolved D. The V and J ends lost 6 bases and 6 bases respectively, with 17 bases between them. The germline V gene has CDR1 LNHDA and CDR2 SQIVND (reference sequence). This CDR3 has 14 amino acids. The CDR3 DNA reads as TGTGCCAGTAGCCCGGACTCCCCGGAACATGGCTACACCTTC. Protein product: CASSPDSPEHGYTF.

The rearrangement uses TRBV11-2 and TRBJ1-2, with 8 bases fitting TRBD1. The V gene's germline CDR1 is SGHAT and CDR2 FQNNGV. The CDR3 has 16 amino acids. Trimming cost V 3 bases and J 3 bases; bases outside gene matches: 9. This chain's CDR3 is CASSLLSGGTDYGYTF. CDR3 DNA: TGTGCCAGCAGCTTGTTGTCAGGGGGCACTGACTATGGCTACACCTTC.

V is TRBV12-5 and J is TRBJ1-2; TRBD1 is a possible D gene (6 bases). The CDR3 is made up of 17 amino acids. From germline, CDR1 is LGHNT and CDR2 FRNRAP. V was shortened by 3 bases and J by 5 bases, with 22 bases between the two germline ends. The CDR3 DNA is TGTGCTAGTGGTTTTTACGGGCCGGGTAGGGGGAATTATGGCTACACCTTC. Residues: CASGFYGPGRGNYGYTF.

V is TRBV15 and J is TRBJ2-4, with 7 nucleotides matching TRBD1. Germline trimming cut 6 bases from V and 7 bases from J; bases unmatched to any gene: 6. This CDR3 is built from 13 residues. The germline V gene encodes CDR1 LNHNV and CDR2 YYDKDF (reference sequence). The CDR3 sequence: CATRPGQMNIQYF. The CDR3 nucleotides read TGTGCCACCAGGCCGGGACAGATGAACATTCAGTACTTC. Looking up the rest from reference TRBV15 and TRBJ2-4 gives the full variable domain: DAMVIQNPRYQVTQFGKPVTLSCSQTLNHNVMYWYQQKSSQAPKLLFHYYDKDFNNEADTPDNFQSRRPNTSFCFLDIRSPGLGDTAMYLCATRPGQMNIQYFGAGTRLSVL.

This sequence joins TRBV19 and TRBJ1-2; D is uncertain. The V end lost 5 bases, the J end lost 7 bases, and 20 bases lay between the germline ends. The CDR3 is made up of 15 amino acids. The V gene's germline CDR1 is LNHDA and CDR2 SQIVND (reference sequence). This chain's CDR3 is CASSAWAEGTSGYTF. Written as DNA, the CDR3 is TGTGCCAGTAGTGCCTGGGCAGAGGGAACGAGTGGCTACACCTTC.

This clonotype occurred once. The V call is TRBV20-1, the J call TRBJ2-1; unclear D gene. This CDR3 comprises 15 residues. The V end was cut by 0 bases, the J end by 4 bases, with 13 bases between. From germline, CDR1 is DFQATT and CDR2 SNEGSKA (reference sequence). The CDR3 DNA reads TGCAGTGCTAGAGATCAGGCAGGATCTTACAATGAGCAGTTCTTC. Translated: CSARDQAGSYNEQFF.

The chain has TRBV4-2 and TRBJ2-1; 16 bases fit TRBD2. V dropped 0 bases and J dropped 10; count of bases not matched to a gene: 12. Germline values: CDR1 LGHNA, CDR2 YNFKEQ. The CDR3 loop spans 19 amino acids. CDR3 residues: CASSQDYMGGTSGGEEQFF. The CDR3 bases are TGTGCCAGCAGCCAAGATTATATGGGAGGGACTAGCGGGGGGGAAGAGCAGTTCTTC.

The rearrangement joins TRBV12-3 or TRBV12-4 to TRBJ2-7; D is perhaps TRBD1 (5 bases). This CDR3 region has 14 residues. V was pared by 2 bases and J by 3 bases, with 11 bases between. The CDR3 DNA sequence: TGTGCCAGCAGTTTAAGGGGTCTGGACTACGAGCAGTACTTC. This encodes CASSLRGLDYEQYF.

This sequence joins TRBV11-3 and TRBJ2-3, with TRBD2 as a possible D gene (6 bases). Per the germline V gene, CDR1 is SGHNT and CDR2 is YENEEA. CDR3 length: 14 residues. V lost 1 base, J lost 9 bases, and 14 bases lay in between. CDR3 region: CASSLARAGGTQYF. The DNA of the CDR3 is TGTGCCAGCAGCTTAGCCCGGGCCGGAGGGACGCAGTATTTT.

This chain connects TRBV7-2 to TRBJ2-7, with a tentative D call TRBD2 (6 bases). This CDR3 has 15 residues. From germline, CDR1 is SGHTA and CDR2 FQGNSA. V was clipped by 5 bases and J by 3 bases, with 17 bases between them. CDR3 nucleotide sequence: TGTGCCAGCAGCCCCCGGGAGAACCGTGTCTACGAGCAGTACTTC. This encodes CASSPRENRVYEQYF.

V gene TRBV18 combines with J gene TRBJ2-5, with TRBD2 matching over 11 bases. Losses at the gene ends were 4 bases for V and 1 base for J; bases not matched to a gene: 11. Germline assignment: CDR1 KGHSH and CDR2 LQKENI. This CDR3 contains 18 residues. The CDR3 coding sequence is TGTGCCAGCTCACAGAAAATTACTAGCGGGGGATCCCAAGAGACCCAGTACTTC. Amino acid sequence: CASSQKITSGGSQETQYF.

The rearrangement uses TRBV12-3 or TRBV12-4 and TRBJ2-7; unclear D gene. This CDR3 region has 12 residues. Trimming left V 6 bases short and J 3 bases short, with 9 bases between. The CDR3: CASRFGYYEQYF. The CDR3 DNA sequence: TGTGCCAGCAGGTTCGGGTACTACGAGCAGTACTTC.

The rearrangement joins TRBV20-1 to TRBJ2-1; possibly TRBD2 for D (6 bases). The CDR3 has 16 residues. Germline assignment: CDR1 DFQATT and CDR2 SNEGSKA (reference sequence). The germline V and J ends were trimmed by 0 bases and 5 bases, with 17 bases remaining between them. DNA for the CDR3: TGCAGTGCTAGAGATCCCCGCCCGGGACTCAACAATGAGCAGTTCTTC. Protein sequence: CSARDPRPGLNNEQFF.

In its sample, this clonotype was seen once. The chain links TRBV27 to TRBJ1-5; D not certain. Germline CDR1 reads MNHEY; CDR2 reads SMNVEV (reference sequence). Trimming shortened V by 6 bases and J by 4 bases, and 10 bases separated the two germline ends. The length of the CDR3 is 13 residues. The CDR3 DNA sequence: TGTGCCAGCAGCTCTAGGAGGAATCAGCCCCAGCATTTT. Translated, it gives CASSSRRNQPQHF.

V is TRBV4-2 and J is TRBJ2-5, with TRBD2 matching 10 bases. Germline lookup yields CDR1 LGHNA and CDR2 YNFKEQ. Trimming at V came to 0 bases and at J to 1 base, leaving 2 bases not matched to a gene. The CDR3 spans 16 residues. In DNA, the CDR3 is TGTGCCAGCAGCCAAGATCAGCGGGGGGGCCAAGAGACCCAGTACTTC. Translation: CASSQDQRGGQETQYF.